The T cell receptor (beta chain) under discussion was sequenced for a study of blood T cells in healthy people across ages. General study results and limits: Naive T cell percentage and TCR beta diversity correlated strongly.

Concerning this clonotype itself: No antigen is known for it.

Trimming stripped 3 bases from V and 4 bases from J, with 9 bases between. Germline V gene sequence: CDR1 SGHTA, CDR2 FQGNSA. The CDR3 has 13 residues. The second PCR ran 7 to 11 cycles with a sample-barcoded 5' primer and J-beta primers. A minimum of 2.5 million CDR3-containing paired-end reads was obtained for each sample. TCRdb recomputed calls from the 5' RACE reads with MiXCR, one row per CDR3 protein. The table lists roughly 800,000 distinct CDR3 sequences, around 25% of them singletons. The sample was also reused in another study, on T cells of mothers and their children. Turning to that study: Mothers yielded over 10 million CDR3 reads, children some 3 million each. In both related and unrelated pairs, TCR recombination output is shaped similarly by thymic selection.

The sequencing sample was made of blood. This receptor was taken from a boy younger than 18 in good health. The V call is TRBV7-2, the J call TRBJ1-1; D is unresolved. Here the CDR3 DNA reads TGTGCCAGCAGCTTTAGGGATCCCACTGAAGCTTTCTTT. Translating it yields CASSFRDPTEAFF.